A selection of T cell receptor beta chains follows, all from one sample in a study of control samples from healthy donors and cancer patients. The protocol was immunoSEQ multiplex PCR, while the TCRdb copy is restricted to in-frame clones and leaves out a portion. This repertoire shows tens of thousands of clones, 88% found once; its top ten account for 13% to 15%. Sequencing used blood. These receptors were collected from a woman aged 70 to 79 in good health. The CDR3 runs from the conserved cysteine through the conserved F or W. Fields, in order: V gene, D gene, clone size, J gene, CDR3 protein, CDR3 DNA. The D gene is left open where the match is weak. Not every row has a clone size; where given, it reads once, few, many or a size class.

v_gene: TRBV27; d_gene: NA; abundance: NA; j_gene: TRBJ1-1; CDR3aa: CASRKTANTEAFF; CDR3nt: TGTGCCAGCAGAAAGACAGCGAACACTGAAGCTTTCTTT
v_gene: TRBV11-2; d_gene: NA; abundance: NA; j_gene: TRBJ2-7; CDR3aa: CASSRGTLDGQYF; CDR3nt: TGTGCCAGCAGCCGCGGCACACTTGATGGGCAGTACTTC
v_gene: TRBV2; d_gene: TRBD1; abundance: NA; j_gene: TRBJ1-1; CDR3aa: CASSGETGLRNTEAFF; CDR3nt: TGTGCCAGCAGTGGGGAGACAGGGTTGAGGAACACTGAAGCTTTCTTT
v_gene: TRBV25-1; d_gene: TRBD2; abundance: once; j_gene: TRBJ2-7; CDR3aa: CASSRAGGYEQYF; CDR3nt: TGTGCCAGCAGTAGAGCGGGAGGCTACGAGCAGTACTTC
v_gene: TRBV6-5; d_gene: NA; abundance: NA; j_gene: TRBJ2-5; CDR3aa: CASSYSAGGLQETQYF; CDR3nt: TGTGCCAGCAGTTACTCTGCCGGCGGACTACAAGAGACCCAGTACTTC
v_gene: TRBV25-1; d_gene: NA; abundance: NA; j_gene: TRBJ1-1; CDR3aa: CASTDLGTEAFF; CDR3nt: TGTGCCAGCACAGACCTGGGCACTGAAGCTTTCTTT
v_gene: TRBV5-6; d_gene: NA; abundance: NA; j_gene: TRBJ1-5; CDR3aa: CASSRPGNNQPQHF; CDR3nt: TGTGCCAGCAGCCGCCCTGGTAACAATCAGCCCCAGCATTTT
v_gene: TRBV5-1; d_gene: NA; abundance: NA; j_gene: TRBJ1-4; CDR3aa: CASSLLSTNEKLFF; CDR3nt: TGCGCCAGCAGCTTGTTATCAACTAATGAAAAACTGTTTTTT
v_gene: TRBV12-3/TRBV12-4; d_gene: NA; abundance: NA; j_gene: TRBJ1-2; CDR3aa: CASSSRENYGYTF; CDR3nt: TGTGCCAGCAGTTCAAGGGAGAACTATGGCTACACCTTC
v_gene: TRBV14; d_gene: NA; abundance: NA; j_gene: TRBJ2-5; CDR3aa: CASSQQETQYF; CDR3nt: TGTGCCAGCAGCCAACAGGAGACCCAGTACTTC
v_gene: TRBV5-1; d_gene: NA; abundance: NA; j_gene: TRBJ2-2; CDR3aa: CASSFVSVFANTGELFF; CDR3nt: TGCGCCAGCAGCTTTGTCAGCGTCTTCGCGAACACCGGGGAGCTGTTTTTT
v_gene: TRBV19; d_gene: NA; abundance: NA; j_gene: TRBJ1-1; CDR3aa: CASSILGPREAFF; CDR3nt: TGTGCCAGTAGTATTCTGGGACCGCGTGAAGCTTTCTTT
v_gene: TRBV2; d_gene: NA; abundance: once; j_gene: TRBJ1-1; CDR3aa: CASSAEAGSKDWNTEAFF; CDR3nt: TGTGCCAGCAGTGCGGAAGCGGGGTCGAAAGACTGGAACACTGAAGCTTTCTTT